Listed below are T cell receptor beta chains from one sample, sequenced in a study of blood T cells in healthy people across ages. TCRdb reprocessed the 5' RACE reads with MiXCR, giving one entry per CDR3 protein. Of 1.5 million to 1.8 million distinct CDR3 sequences in the sample, 35% to 45% are singletons; the top ten hold around 4%. Sequences were obtained from blood. The receptors were sampled from a woman under 30 in good health. Each CDR3 is given with its conserved first and last residue.

cdr3_aa: CASSKAPARETQYF; v_call: TRBV6-6; j_call: TRBJ2-5
cdr3_aa: CASRLSGGAYNEQFF; v_call: TRBV12-3/TRBV12-4; j_call: TRBJ2-1
cdr3_aa: CASSSRLLSTDTQYF; v_call: TRBV5-4; j_call: TRBJ2-3
cdr3_aa: CAISGLAGGIDTQYF; v_call: TRBV10-3; j_call: TRBJ2-3
cdr3_aa: CASGLGSYGDTDTQYF; v_call: TRBV12-5; j_call: TRBJ2-3
cdr3_aa: CASSHGPYEQYF; v_call: TRBV27; j_call: TRBJ2-7
cdr3_aa: CASRGQAKNIQYF; v_call: TRBV28; j_call: TRBJ2-4
cdr3_aa: CASSLRAGTNQPQHF; v_call: TRBV12-3/TRBV12-4; j_call: TRBJ1-5
cdr3_aa: CASSANRDNEQFF; v_call: TRBV27; j_call: TRBJ2-1
cdr3_aa: CASSQVNGQETQYF; v_call: TRBV4-1; j_call: TRBJ2-5
cdr3_aa: CASSYTTSGIYTQYF; v_call: TRBV6-2/TRBV6-3; j_call: TRBJ2-3
cdr3_aa: CASSNGGLAGHSYNEQFF; v_call: TRBV6-2/TRBV6-3; j_call: TRBJ2-1
cdr3_aa: CASSQVSGRYEQYF; v_call: TRBV4-1; j_call: TRBJ2-7
cdr3_aa: CSVVTGLAGVADTQYF; v_call: TRBV29-1; j_call: TRBJ2-3
cdr3_aa: CSARNGLYNEQFF; v_call: TRBV20-1; j_call: TRBJ2-1
cdr3_aa: CASSQRQGFGYTF; v_call: TRBV5-5; j_call: TRBJ1-2
cdr3_aa: CASSLGLAGVSEQYF; v_call: TRBV14; j_call: TRBJ2-7
cdr3_aa: CAISEALNADTQYF; v_call: TRBV10-3; j_call: TRBJ2-3
cdr3_aa: CASSYSDSLPEAFF; v_call: TRBV6-6; j_call: TRBJ1-1
cdr3_aa: CASSQLAGQITYEQYF; v_call: TRBV4-1; j_call: TRBJ2-7
cdr3_aa: CASRGQTYEQYF; v_call: TRBV2; j_call: TRBJ2-7
cdr3_aa: CKSGTRDYGYTF; v_call: TRBV20-1; j_call: TRBJ1-2
cdr3_aa: CSVDPKDRDFVYNEQFF; v_call: TRBV29-1; j_call: TRBJ2-1
cdr3_aa: CASNPPSAGAYSYNEQFF; v_call: TRBV12-3/TRBV12-4; j_call: TRBJ2-1
cdr3_aa: CSVGTGTEYF; v_call: TRBV29-1; j_call: TRBJ2-7
cdr3_aa: CASSSSGRAFGETQYF; v_call: TRBV5-1; j_call: TRBJ2-5
cdr3_aa: CASVDITGPTDTQYF; v_call: TRBV6-5; j_call: TRBJ2-3
cdr3_aa: CASSPSWVADTQYF; v_call: TRBV11-2; j_call: TRBJ2-3
cdr3_aa: CASRSDGNSPLHF; v_call: TRBV6-2/TRBV6-3; j_call: TRBJ1-6
cdr3_aa: CASRDGVKNIQYF; v_call: TRBV28; j_call: TRBJ2-4
cdr3_aa: CSATRGTSFYEQYF; v_call: TRBV20-1; j_call: TRBJ2-7
cdr3_aa: CASSLYWTVTYDSPLHF; v_call: TRBV7-2; j_call: TRBJ1-6
cdr3_aa: CASSLPRQVAGTDTQYF; v_call: TRBV13; j_call: TRBJ2-3
cdr3_aa: CASSQDYDRGFYNEQFF; v_call: TRBV4-3; j_call: TRBJ2-1
cdr3_aa: CASSPSWEAPSPEQYF; v_call: TRBV6-2/TRBV6-3; j_call: TRBJ2-7
cdr3_aa: CASSLDVGTYEQYF; v_call: TRBV7-2; j_call: TRBJ2-7
cdr3_aa: CASSFRAHPQFF; v_call: TRBV28; j_call: TRBJ2-1
cdr3_aa: CASRAGPGNNSPLHF; v_call: TRBV6-5; j_call: TRBJ1-6
cdr3_aa: CASSYLASVYEQFF; v_call: TRBV6-5; j_call: TRBJ2-1
cdr3_aa: CSATDVAGGPLHF; v_call: TRBV20-1; j_call: TRBJ1-6
cdr3_aa: CASSPRLPAGGGTDTQYF; v_call: TRBV12-3/TRBV12-4; j_call: TRBJ2-3
cdr3_aa: CASSRERSSYNEQFF; v_call: TRBV4-2; j_call: TRBJ2-1
cdr3_aa: CASSLAGLAGGPREQFF; v_call: TRBV5-1; j_call: TRBJ2-1
cdr3_aa: CATAERLAGDTDTQYF; v_call: TRBV10-3; j_call: TRBJ2-3
cdr3_aa: CASSVPGRGSGNEQFF; v_call: TRBV6-2/TRBV6-3; j_call: TRBJ2-1
cdr3_aa: CAWSQPGRRYNEQFF; v_call: TRBV30; j_call: TRBJ2-1
cdr3_aa: CASSQDLVEETQYF; v_call: TRBV3-1; j_call: TRBJ2-5
cdr3_aa: CASTQGFGNTIYF; v_call: TRBV12-3/TRBV12-4; j_call: TRBJ1-3
cdr3_aa: CASSTGGNPNEQFF; v_call: TRBV27; j_call: TRBJ2-1
cdr3_aa: CASSLIGRTSGFNEQYF; v_call: TRBV7-3; j_call: TRBJ2-7
cdr3_aa: CASSQGTGDTEAFF; v_call: TRBV4-3; j_call: TRBJ1-1
cdr3_aa: CASSLSRVPLTDTQYF; v_call: TRBV7-3; j_call: TRBJ2-3
cdr3_aa: CSARDVDMVGTEAFF; v_call: TRBV20-1; j_call: TRBJ1-1